The rows below give T cell receptor beta chains drawn from one sample of a study of T cell changes during pregnancy in multiple sclerosis. Produced via immunoSEQ multiplex PCR; TCRdb's table is partial and in-frame only. The table includes over 45,000 clones, 88% detected once. The sample consisted of CD4+ T cells from peripheral blood mononuclear cells, taken in the second trimester of pregnancy. The receptors come from a female donor with multiple sclerosis, enrolled in a pregnancy study. The CDR3 runs from the conserved cysteine through the conserved F or W. Fields, in order: J gene, V gene, CDR3 protein.

j_gene: TRBJ2-7
v_gene: TRBV2
CDR3aa: CASSLRTFHEQYF

j_gene: TRBJ2-1
v_gene: TRBV27
CDR3aa: CASSAGTGQFF

j_gene: TRBJ2-7
v_gene: TRBV7-2
CDR3aa: CASSSGLPPREQYF

j_gene: TRBJ1-2
v_gene: TRBV5-6
CDR3aa: CASSDRGQGGYGYTF

j_gene: TRBJ2-7
v_gene: TRBV6-4
CDR3aa: CASSEGLAGSYEQYF

j_gene: TRBJ2-3
v_gene: TRBV9
CDR3aa: CASSVGGGYTDTQYF

j_gene: TRBJ2-4
v_gene: TRBV5-1
CDR3aa: CASSLTSGAKNIQYF

j_gene: TRBJ2-3
v_gene: TRBV6-1
CDR3aa: CASRGSGGFTDTQYF

j_gene: TRBJ2-5
v_gene: TRBV5-4
CDR3aa: CASSEGLEQETQYF

j_gene: TRBJ2-2
v_gene: TRBV10-3
CDR3aa: CATRFPAGGTGELFF

j_gene: TRBJ1-2
v_gene: TRBV19
CDR3aa: CASSTGPFYGYTF